This TCR beta chain was sequenced during a study of shared clonotypes between healthy human individuals. The CDR3 length is 15 residues. Trimming removed 0 bases at V and 3 bases at J, with 9 bases between. CDR1 is MNHEY and CDR2 is SMNVEV in the germline V gene (reference sequence). Study results and caveats: Represented genetic and exposure-history diversity was restricted by having few donors. About 5% of naive CD4 clonotypes were shared across a few donors.

As defined, naive CD8 cells were CD45RO-negative and positively selected for CCR7, with terminally differentiated effector memory CD45RA+ cells excluded. Clones were read by immunoSEQ multiplex PCR, and TCRdb kept only the in-frame ones, dropping some. Among hundreds of thousands of clones, 95% to 98% were seen once, and the ten largest hold approximately 0.3%. Notes on this clone: The target antigen is unknown.

The TCR sequence derives from a man aged 25 to 40 in good health. The chain carries TRBV27 and TRBJ2-1; no clear D. Material: naive CD8+ T cells sorted from blood. DNA for the CDR3: TGTGCCAGCAGTTTATCGCCCGAATACTACAATGAGCAGTTCTTC. This translates into CASSLSPEYYNEQFF.